These 3 T cell receptor beta chains originate from one sample sequenced in a study of T cells in Graves' hyperthyroidism and ophthalmopathy. Amplification targeted TCR beta CDR3 regions from RNA transcripts. HTBI primers were used for first-round RT-PCR of the TCR CDR3. TCRdb ran MiXCR on the multiplex PCR reads and lists one entry per CDR3 protein. The profile shows hundreds of thousands of distinct CDR3 sequences, under 20% of them singletons. The sequenced sample consisted of blood. Receptors originate from a woman under 40 with Graves' hyperthyroidism.

This clonotype occurred a few times. The chain combines TRBV5-5 with TRBJ2-1; D gene uncertain. Per germline, CDR1 SGHKS and CDR2 YYEKEE (reference sequence). The CDR3 consists of 13 residues. The germline V and J ends were trimmed by 0 bases and 7 bases, with 8 bases remaining between them. In nucleotides, the CDR3 is TGTGCCAGCAGCTTGGTACCGGATAATGAGCAGTTCTTC. Its protein product is CASSLVPDNEQFF.

This clonotype appeared many times. The gene calls are TRBV6-1 and TRBJ2-7, with D possibly TRBD2 on 5 matching bases. V was pared by 6 bases and J by 6 bases, with 18 bases between. The CDR3 spans 14 residues. Germline CDR1 and CDR2: MNHNS and SASEGT. The CDR3 protein is CASSYSGFRGEQYF. DNA of the CDR3: TGTGCCAGCAGCTATTCGGGGTTCCGAGGCGAGCAGTACTTC.

This clonotype was picked up many times. V usage is TRBV3-1 and J usage is TRBJ1-1; D gene ambiguous. V was shortened by 7 bases and J by 7 bases, with 16 bases between the two germline ends. CDR1 is LGHDT, CDR2 YNNKEL, per germline (reference sequence). The CDR3 sequence is 13 residues long. CDR3 nucleotide sequence: TGTGCCAGCAACGGTTCACCAGCTAGTGAAGCTTTCTTT. It codes for CASNGSPASEAFF.